These 13 T cell receptor beta chains originate from one sample sequenced in a study of T cell responses to AZD1222 COVID-19 vaccine. Measured with immunoSEQ multiplex PCR; TCRdb has only the in-frame clones, and not every one. The sample includes fewer than 200,000 clones, around nine tenths of them seen just once. The sample in question was peripheral blood, obtained 28 days after the second dose of the MenACWY control vaccine. These receptors all stem from an adult who received the MenACWY meningococcal vaccine as a control.

The chain employs TRBV6-5 and TRBJ1-5; possibly TRBD1 for D (6 bases). With 2 bases removed from V and 3 bases from J, the gap between germline ends came to 11 bases. CDR1 and CDR2 from the germline V gene are MNHEY and SVGAGI. The length of the CDR3 is 15 residues. CDR3 in amino acids: CASSYEGGVNQPQHF. CDR3 nucleotide sequence: TGTGCCAGCAGTTACGAGGGGGGTGTCAATCAGCCCCAGCATTTT.

The J gene is TRBJ2-1, the V gene TRBV20-1; D is uncertain. The CDR3 has 12 amino acids. Germline V gene sequence: CDR1 DFQATT, CDR2 SNEGSKA (reference sequence). Trimming removed 3 bases at V and 9 bases at J, with 12 bases between. The chain's CDR3 is CSASPALGEQFF. The CDR3 region has the DNA TGCAGTGCTAGTCCTGCGCTAGGTGAGCAGTTCTTC.

The rearrangement uses TRBV3-1 (or the pseudogene TRBV3-2) and TRBJ1-5, with D uncertain. V was pared by 1 base and J by 6 bases, with 7 bases between. This CDR3 has 13 residues. Germline CDR1 reads LGHDT; CDR2 reads YNNKEL (reference sequence). The CDR3 nucleotides read TGTGCCAGCAGCCAAGCAACCGCTCAGCCCCAGCATTTT. This encodes CASSQATAQPQHF.

The chain is built from TRBV11-2 and TRBJ1-4; weak D call: TRBD1 (5 bases). The CDR3 spans 12 residues. Trimming removed 4 bases from V and 8 bases from J, with 8 bases in between. Germline CDR1 SGHAT, CDR2 FQNNGV. CDR3 nucleotide sequence: TGTGCCAGCAGCTCCGGGGCAGAAAAACTGTTTTTT. Protein: CASSSGAEKLFF.

Only one count was recorded for this clone. The rearrangement uses TRBV16 and TRBJ1-5; D is undetermined. V lost 2 bases and J 7 bases, leaving 18 bases between the germline ends. In germline, CDR1 is KGHSY, CDR2 FQNENV. CDR3 length: 16 amino acids. CDR3 nucleotide sequence: TGTGCCAGCAGCCAACCACCCCGGGGAGGAGGACAGCCCCAGCATTTT. Translated, it gives CASSQPPRGGGQPQHF.

The count of this clone is one. This chain joins TRBV4-2 and TRBJ1-5; D gene ambiguous. The ends were cut back, 1 base at V and 6 bases at J, with 16 bases in the middle. CDR3 length: 16 residues. The V gene's germline CDR1 is LGHNA and CDR2 YNFKEQ. The CDR3 region has the DNA TGTGCCAGCAGCCAAGTGATAGGAAGAGGGTTTCAGCCCCAGCATTTT. Amino acid sequence: CASSQVIGRGFQPQHF.

This rearrangement joins TRBV7-6 to TRBJ2-1; no firm D call. Looked up from germline, CDR1 is SGHVS and CDR2 is FNYEAQ. This CDR3 comprises 14 residues. Deletions cut 5 bases from V and 5 bases from J, with 13 bases between. CDR3 in DNA: TGTGCCAGCAGCCCCCACGGCAGAAACAATGAGCAGTTCTTC. Its translation is CASSPHGRNNEQFF.

The chain joins TRBV5-1 to TRBJ2-1; TRBD1 matches 10 bases. CDR3 length equals 15 residues. The junction had 8 bases not matched to a gene; V was cut back by 4 bases and J by 7 bases. Germline assignment: CDR1 SGHRS and CDR2 YFSETQ. Here the CDR3 reads CASSSDRGLGNEQFF. The CDR3 DNA reads TGCGCCAGCAGCAGTGACAGGGGGCTGGGGAATGAGCAGTTCTTC.

CDR3 nucleotide sequence: TGTGCCAGCAGCTTGGGGACAGGGCAAAGCACAGATACGCAGTATTTT. Translation gives CASSLGTGQSTDTQYF. This chain joins TRBV7-8 and TRBJ2-3; TRBD1 matches at 9 bases. The CDR3 is 16 residues long. From germline, CDR1 is SGHVS and CDR2 FQNEAQ. V shed 3 bases, J shed 0 bases, and the junction held 4 bases outside the gene matches.

This clone was detected once. The gene calls are TRBV28 and TRBJ2-7; D is uncertain. The V end was cut by 3 bases, the J end by 0 bases, with 9 bases between. CDR1 and CDR2 (germline): MDHEN, SYDVKM. There are 14 residues in the CDR3. CDR3 loop: CASSFSLSSYEQYF. The CDR3 DNA follows: TGTGCCAGCAGTTTTTCCCTGAGCTCCTACGAGCAGTACTTC.

The chain carries TRBV28 and TRBJ1-5, with unresolved D. Trimming left V 6 bases short and J 4 bases short, with 4 bases between. Germline V CDR1 and CDR2: MDHEN, SYDVKM. CDR3 length: 11 residues. For the CDR3, the DNA is TGTGCCAGCAGCGGTAATCAGCCCCAGCATTTT. This gives the protein CASSGNQPQHF.

CDR3 amino acids: CASSVGSGNSPLHF. As DNA, the CDR3 is TGTGCCAGCAGCGTAGGGTCGGGCAATTCACCCCTCCACTTT. The rearrangement joins TRBV9 to TRBJ1-6; D gene uncertain. V was pared by 0 bases and J by 7 bases, with 8 bases between. CDR3 length equals 14 residues. Looked up from germline, CDR1 is SGDLS and CDR2 is YYNGEE.

The chain combines TRBV6-2 or TRBV6-3 with TRBJ1-1; D not resolved. CDR1 is MNHEY, CDR2 SVGEGT, per germline. V gave up 4 bases and J gave up 0 bases, with 9 bases separating them. The CDR3 is made up of 14 amino acids. This chain's CDR3 is CASSFLGMNTEAFF. CDR3 nucleotide sequence: TGTGCCAGCAGTTTTCTGGGGATGAACACTGAAGCTTTCTTT.